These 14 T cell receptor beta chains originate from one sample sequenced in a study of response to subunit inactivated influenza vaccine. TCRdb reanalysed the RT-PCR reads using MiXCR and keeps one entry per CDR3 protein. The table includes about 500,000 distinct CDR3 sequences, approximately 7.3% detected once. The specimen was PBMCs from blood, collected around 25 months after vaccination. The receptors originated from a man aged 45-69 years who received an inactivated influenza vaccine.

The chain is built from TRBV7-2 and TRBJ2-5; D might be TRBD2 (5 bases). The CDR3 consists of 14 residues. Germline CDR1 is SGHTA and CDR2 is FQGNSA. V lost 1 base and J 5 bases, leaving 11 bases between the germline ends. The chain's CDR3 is CASSLGSGLETQYF. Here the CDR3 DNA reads TGTGCCAGCAGCTTAGGGTCGGGATTGGAGACCCAGTACTTC.

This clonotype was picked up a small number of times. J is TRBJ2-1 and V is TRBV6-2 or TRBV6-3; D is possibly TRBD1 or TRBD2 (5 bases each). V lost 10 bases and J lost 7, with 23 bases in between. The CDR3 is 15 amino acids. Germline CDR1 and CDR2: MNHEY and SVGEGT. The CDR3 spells CATASGGALGNEQFF. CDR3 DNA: TGTGCCACCGCTTCTGGGGGAGCGCTTGGGAATGAGCAGTTCTTC.

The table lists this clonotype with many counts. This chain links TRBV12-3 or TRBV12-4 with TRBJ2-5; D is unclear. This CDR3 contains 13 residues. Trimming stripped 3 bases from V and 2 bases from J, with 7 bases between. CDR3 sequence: CASSFEDQETQYF. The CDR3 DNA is TGTGCCAGCAGTTTCGAGGATCAAGAGACCCAGTACTTC.

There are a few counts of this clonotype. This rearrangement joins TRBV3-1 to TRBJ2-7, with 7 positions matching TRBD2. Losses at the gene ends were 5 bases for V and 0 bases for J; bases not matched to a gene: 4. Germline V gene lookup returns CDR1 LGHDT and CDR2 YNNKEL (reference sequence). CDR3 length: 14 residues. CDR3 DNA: TGTGCCAGCAGCTTCAGCGGGGCCTCCTACGAGCAGTACTTC. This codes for CASSFSGASYEQYF.

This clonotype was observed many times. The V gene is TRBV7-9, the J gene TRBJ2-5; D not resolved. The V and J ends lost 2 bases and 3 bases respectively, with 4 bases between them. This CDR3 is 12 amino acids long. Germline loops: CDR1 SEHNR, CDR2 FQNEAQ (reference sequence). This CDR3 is CASSLFEETQYF. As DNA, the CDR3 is TGTGCCAGCAGCTTATTCGAAGAGACCCAGTACTTC.

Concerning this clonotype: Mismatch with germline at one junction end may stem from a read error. CDR3 nucleotides: TGTGCTAGCAGCTTCTGGCCCAGAGGGGCCGGAAACACCATATATTTT. It translates to CASSFWPRGAGNTIYF. The chain carries TRBV7-7 and TRBJ1-3; TRBD1 is a possible D gene (5 bases). CDR1 SSHAT and CDR2 FNYEAQ come from the germline V gene (reference sequence). The length of the CDR3 is 16 residues.

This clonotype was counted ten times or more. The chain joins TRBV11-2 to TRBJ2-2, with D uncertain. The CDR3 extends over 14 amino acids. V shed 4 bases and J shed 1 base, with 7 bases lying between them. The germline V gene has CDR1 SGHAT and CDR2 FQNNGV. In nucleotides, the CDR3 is TGTGCCAGCAGCTCGGACCTGAACACCGGGGAGCTGTTTTTT. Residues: CASSSDLNTGELFF.

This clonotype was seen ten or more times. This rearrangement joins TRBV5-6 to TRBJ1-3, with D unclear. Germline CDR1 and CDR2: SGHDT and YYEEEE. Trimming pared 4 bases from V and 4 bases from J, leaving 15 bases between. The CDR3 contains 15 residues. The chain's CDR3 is CASSDPEGLGNTIYF. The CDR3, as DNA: TGTGCCAGCAGCGACCCCGAGGGCCTGGGAAACACCATATATTTT.

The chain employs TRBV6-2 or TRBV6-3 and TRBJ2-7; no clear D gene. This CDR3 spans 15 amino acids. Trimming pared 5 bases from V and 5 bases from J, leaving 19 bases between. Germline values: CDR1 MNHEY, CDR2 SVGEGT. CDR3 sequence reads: CASSGSSLSPHEQYF. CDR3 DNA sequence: TGTGCCAGCAGTGGAAGCAGCCTGTCCCCCCACGAGCAGTACTTC.

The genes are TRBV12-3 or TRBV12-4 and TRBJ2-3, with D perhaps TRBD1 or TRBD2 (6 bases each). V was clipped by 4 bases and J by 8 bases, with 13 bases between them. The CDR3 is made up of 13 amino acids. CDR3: CASSYGGPGTQYF. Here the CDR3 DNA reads TGTGCCAGCAGTTACGGGGGCCCGGGTACGCAGTATTTT.

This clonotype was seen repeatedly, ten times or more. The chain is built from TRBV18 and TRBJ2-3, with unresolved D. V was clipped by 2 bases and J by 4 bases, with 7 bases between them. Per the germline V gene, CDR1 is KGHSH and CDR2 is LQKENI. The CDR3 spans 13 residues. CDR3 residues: CASSPDGSDTQYF. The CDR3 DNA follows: TGTGCCAGCTCACCAGACGGGTCAGATACGCAGTATTTT.

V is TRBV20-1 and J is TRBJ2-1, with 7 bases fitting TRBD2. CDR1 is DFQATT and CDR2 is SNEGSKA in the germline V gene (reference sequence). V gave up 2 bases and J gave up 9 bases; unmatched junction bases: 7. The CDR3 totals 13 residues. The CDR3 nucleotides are TGCAGTGCTAGATTCGTCTCGGGAGGTGAGCAGTTCTTC. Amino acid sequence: CSARFVSGGEQFF.

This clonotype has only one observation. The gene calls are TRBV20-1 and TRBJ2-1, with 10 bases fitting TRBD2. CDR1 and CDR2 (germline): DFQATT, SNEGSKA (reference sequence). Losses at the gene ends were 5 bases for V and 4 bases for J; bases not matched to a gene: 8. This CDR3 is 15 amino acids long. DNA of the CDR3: TGCAGTGCTCCATCCGGGGGACTAGCGTACAATGAGCAGTTCTTC. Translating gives CSAPSGGLAYNEQFF.

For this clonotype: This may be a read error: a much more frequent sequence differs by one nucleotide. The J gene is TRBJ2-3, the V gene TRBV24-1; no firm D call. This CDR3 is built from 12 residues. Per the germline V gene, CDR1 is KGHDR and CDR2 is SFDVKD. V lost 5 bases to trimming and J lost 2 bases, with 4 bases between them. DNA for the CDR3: TGTGCCACCAGTGCCAACACAGATACGCAGTATTTT. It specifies CATSANTDTQYF.